Below are 26 T cell receptor beta chains sequenced from a single sample in a study of PD-1 blockade in classical Hodgkin lymphoma. Produced via immunoSEQ multiplex PCR; TCRdb's table is partial and in-frame only. This sample has over 20,000 clones, with over 75% found just once. Brentuximab vedotin exposure varied among the patients, all of whom had relapsed after autologous stem cell transplantation. This specimen was peripheral blood mononuclear cells (PBMCs), taken at baseline. These receptors were collected from a human donor with classical Hodgkin lymphoma.

V is TRBV9 and J is TRBJ1-2; D gene ambiguous. This CDR3 is 14 amino acids long. CDR1 is SGDLS, CDR2 YYNGEE, per germline. V gave up 2 bases and J gave up 2 bases, with 10 bases separating them. CDR3 residues: CASSVQGLNYGYTF. DNA of the CDR3: TGTGCCAGCAGCGTTCAAGGGCTCAACTATGGCTACACCTTC.

This clone appeared once. The chain couples TRBV7-6 to TRBJ2-7; 7 nucleotides match TRBD2. The CDR3 covers 16 residues. Germline assignment: CDR1 SGHVS and CDR2 FNYEAQ. V dropped 1 base and J dropped 0; count of bases not matched to a gene: 6. CDR3 nucleotide sequence: TGTGCCAGCAGCTTAGGTGCGAGCGGGAACTCCTACGAGCAGTACTTC. Encoded protein: CASSLGASGNSYEQYF.

This clone was observed a handful of times. The V call is TRBV5-1, the J call TRBJ1-6; 8 nucleotides align to TRBD1. The V gene's germline CDR1 is SGHRS and CDR2 YFSETQ. The trim removed 0 bases at V and 9 bases at J, leaving 5 bases unmatched. There are 15 residues in the CDR3. The CDR3 here is CASSLDRTGSSPLHF. The CDR3 nucleotides are TGCGCCAGCAGCTTGGATCGGACAGGGAGTTCACCCCTCCACTTT.

V gene TRBV12-5 combines with J gene TRBJ2-2; no clear D gene. The CDR3 has 14 residues. Germline V gives CDR1 LGHNT, CDR2 FRNRAP. V lost 7 bases to trimming and J lost 3 bases, with 12 bases between them. CDR3 in amino acids: CASAVEADTGELFF. The CDR3 DNA follows: TGTGCTAGTGCAGTTGAGGCCGACACCGGGGAGCTGTTTTTT.

This chain joins TRBV5-3 and TRBJ1-5, with D uncertain. TRBV5-3 qualifies as an ORF whose function is uncertain. Trimming stripped 0 bases from V and 3 bases from J, with 22 bases between. This CDR3 has 19 residues. The CDR3 here is CARSLGGFGYLRLNQPQHF. CDR3 nucleotides: TGTGCCAGAAGCTTGGGGGGTTTTGGGTACCTACGTCTCAATCAGCCCCAGCATTTT.

This chain uses TRBV5-1 with TRBJ2-5; D not resolved. CDR1 is SGHRS, CDR2 YFSETQ, per germline. This CDR3 has 11 residues. V shed 0 bases and J shed 5 bases, with 2 bases lying between them. In DNA, the CDR3 is TGCGCCAGCAGCTTGGCGGAGACCCAGTACTTC. This encodes CASSLAETQYF.

This rearrangement joins TRBV7-8 to TRBJ1-5; D is unclear. Germline loops: CDR1 SGHVS, CDR2 FQNEAQ. CDR3 length equals 13 residues. V was shortened by 0 bases and J by 9 bases, with 9 bases between the two germline ends. CDR3 coding DNA: TGTGCCAGCAGCTTAGCTAAAGGTGGGCCCCAGCATTTT. It codes for CASSLAKGGPQHF.

The chain has TRBV6-5 and TRBJ2-3, with unresolved D. This CDR3 has 11 residues. Germline CDR1 and CDR2: MNHEY and SVGAGI. Trimming removed 6 bases from V and 6 bases from J, with 7 bases in between. CDR3 region: CASSAPDTQYF. Written as DNA, the CDR3 is TGTGCCAGCAGCGCCCCGGATACGCAGTATTTT.

V and J are TRBV25-1 and TRBJ1-1; D possibly corresponds to TRBD1 (5 bases). The V gene lost 5 bases and the J gene lost 1 base, with 11 bases spanning the gap. Per germline, CDR1 MGHDK and CDR2 SYGVNS. The CDR3 contains 14 residues. In DNA, the CDR3 is TGTGCCAGCAGTTCCTCTCAGGGGAACACTGAAGCTTTCTTT. Translated, it gives CASSSSQGNTEAFF.

This clone was recorded only once. The rearrangement links TRBV29-1 to TRBJ1-3; maybe TRBD1 (6 bases). This CDR3 has 14 residues. The germline CDR1 and CDR2 sequences are SQVTM and ANQGSEA. V was cut by 4 bases and J by 0 bases, with 10 bases left in between. The DNA of the CDR3 is TGCAGCGTTGGGACAGTGAGCTCTGGAAACACCATATATTTT. Amino acid sequence: CSVGTVSSGNTIYF.

The chain carries TRBV6-1 and TRBJ1-5; D call uncertain. Germline CDR1 MNHNS, CDR2 SASEGT. The V end lost 8 bases, the J end lost 4 bases, and 6 bases lay between the germline ends. The CDR3 has 11 amino acids. The CDR3 nucleotides read TGTGCCAGCCCGGGGAATCAGCCCCAGCATTTT. This codes for CASPGNQPQHF.

The chain is built from TRBV11-2 and TRBJ2-7; D uncertain. Trimming took off 2 bases at V and 6 bases at J, with 5 bases between the two ends. Germline assignment: CDR1 SGHAT and CDR2 FQNNGV. The CDR3 is 11 residues long. CDR3 sequence reads: CASSLSVEQYF. CDR3 coding DNA: TGTGCCAGCAGCTTATCCGTCGAGCAGTACTTC.

The rearrangement joins TRBV6-6 to TRBJ2-7; 9 bases are a match to TRBD2. The V gene's germline CDR1 is MNHNY and CDR2 SVGAGI (reference sequence). This CDR3 is 15 amino acids long. The trim removed 0 bases at V and 3 bases at J, leaving 3 bases unmatched. In DNA, the CDR3 is TGTGCCAGCAGTTACTCGGGTAGCGGGAGCTACGAGCAGTACTTC. Translation gives CASSYSGSGSYEQYF.

This chain links TRBV5-1 with TRBJ2-3; D is undetermined. Germline V lookup: CDR1 SGHRS, CDR2 YFSETQ. The CDR3 covers 15 residues. The V gene lost 1 base and the J gene lost 0 bases, with 9 bases spanning the gap. The CDR3 DNA follows: TGCGCCAGCAGCTTGCTGGGGTCGAGCACAGATACGCAGTATTTT. It encodes CASSLLGSSTDTQYF. Full variable domain (outside the CDR3, taken from reference TRBV5-1 and TRBJ2-3): KAGVTQTPRYLIKTRGQQVTLSCSPISGHRSVSWYQQTPGQGLQFLFEYFSETQRNKGNFPGRFSGRQFSNSRSEMNVSTLELGDSALYLCASSLLGSSTDTQYFGPGTRLTVL.

This rearrangement joins TRBV19 to TRBJ1-2; TRBD1 aligns across 7 bases. The length of the CDR3 is 15 residues. Germline CDR1 LNHDA, CDR2 SQIVND (reference sequence). The junction had 15 bases not matched to a gene; V was cut back by 7 bases and J by 7 bases. The CDR3 sequence: CASTLLETGFFGYTF. The DNA of the CDR3 is TGTGCCAGTACCCTACTTGAGACAGGGTTTTTTGGCTACACCTTC.

CDR3 residues: CASSLSGGTGVSGNTIYF. CDR3 bases: TGCGCCAGCAGCTTGTCAGGCGGGACAGGGGTCTCTGGAAACACCATATATTTT. The genes are TRBV5-1 and TRBJ1-3; 10 bases line up with TRBD1. Losses at the gene ends were 1 base for V and 0 bases for J; bases not matched to a gene: 7. This CDR3 contains 18 residues. Germline V gives CDR1 SGHRS, CDR2 YFSETQ.

V and J are TRBV6-5 and TRBJ2-2, with 8 bases lining up with TRBD1. The CDR3 runs 15 residues. Per germline, CDR1 MNHEY and CDR2 SVGAGI. J was trimmed by 2 bases and V by 7 bases; bases with no gene match: 6. CDR3 residues: CASTKQGVNTGELFF. As DNA, the CDR3 is TGTGCCAGCACCAAACAGGGGGTCAACACCGGGGAGCTGTTTTTT.

J is TRBJ1-1 and V is TRBV6-6; perhaps TRBD1 as D (6 bases). The CDR3 length is 15 residues. V was clipped by 6 bases and J by 5 bases, with 19 bases between them. Per germline, CDR1 MNHNY and CDR2 SVGAGI (reference sequence). The CDR3 coding sequence is TGTGCCAGCAGCTTCCAACAGGGTAGGGGGACTGAAGCTTTCTTT. It yields the protein CASSFQQGRGTEAFF.

In this sample, this clone turned up once. The chain combines TRBV5-1 with TRBJ2-2, with no clear D. V dropped 0 bases and J dropped 0 bases, with 3 bases sitting between them. Germline V gene sequence: CDR1 SGHRS, CDR2 YFSETQ. The CDR3 runs to 14 residues. Here the CDR3 DNA reads TGCGCCAGCAGCTTGGGGACGAACACCGGGGAGCTGTTTTTT. This gives the protein CASSLGTNTGELFF.

The V call is TRBV7-2, the J call TRBJ1-1; 7 nucleotides align to TRBD1. The junction had 6 bases not matched to a gene; V was cut back by 2 bases and J by 9 bases. CDR3 length: 13 residues. Germline V gene sequence: CDR1 SGHTA, CDR2 FQGNSA. The CDR3 DNA follows: TGTGCCAGCAGCTTAAGGGGGCAGACCCAAGCTTTCTTT. This translates into CASSLRGQTQAFF.

This clone was recorded only once. The gene calls are TRBV5-1 and TRBJ2-1; D call uncertain. V lost 0 bases and J lost 5, with 6 bases in between. In germline, CDR1 is SGHRS, CDR2 YFSETQ. There are 13 residues in the CDR3. CDR3 sequence (DNA): TGCGCCAGCAGCTTGGACGGACACAATGAGCAGTTCTTC. Protein product: CASSLDGHNEQFF.

The CDR3 region has the DNA TGTGCCAGCAGTGGGACTTACACCGGGGAGCTGTTTTTT. This encodes CASSGTYTGELFF. This chain joins TRBV25-1 and TRBJ2-2; D is possibly TRBD2 (5 bases). Germline V lookup: CDR1 MGHDK, CDR2 SYGVNS. The CDR3 has 13 amino acids. Trimming pared 4 bases from V and 3 bases from J, leaving 6 bases between.

The V and J genes are TRBV2 and TRBJ1-5; no firm D call. This CDR3 region has 13 residues. CDR1 SNHLY and CDR2 FYNNEI come from the germline V gene. Trimming removed 7 bases at V and 7 bases at J, with 14 bases between. CDR3 residues: CASTSALGQPQHF. Written as DNA, the CDR3 is TGTGCCAGCACGAGTGCCCTAGGACAGCCCCAGCATTTT.

Only a few counts were recorded for this clone. The J gene is TRBJ1-1, the V gene TRBV5-1; D gene unclear. CDR1 and CDR2 (germline): SGHRS, YFSETQ. The V and J ends lost 8 bases and 8 bases respectively, with 16 bases between them. The CDR3 totals 12 residues. CDR3 DNA: TGCGCCAGAGGACGGAGAACTCAGGAAGCTTTCTTT. Amino acid sequence: CARGRRTQEAFF. The whole variable domain, remainder taken from reference TRBV5-1 and TRBJ1-1, is KAGVTQTPRYLIKTRGQQVTLSCSPISGHRSVSWYQQTPGQGLQFLFEYFSETQRNKGNFPGRFSGRQFSNSRSEMNVSTLELGDSALYLCARGRRTQEAFFGQGTRLTVV.

The V and J genes are TRBV2 and TRBJ1-2; D might be TRBD1 (6 bases). The V end was cut by 5 bases, the J end by 2 bases, with 18 bases between. CDR1 and CDR2 (germline): SNHLY, FYNNEI. This CDR3 has 16 amino acids. CDR3 residues: CASSSDRSENNYGYTF. Written as DNA, the CDR3 is TGTGCCAGCAGTTCGGACAGAAGCGAGAACAACTATGGCTACACCTTC.

The rearrangement uses TRBV5-1 and TRBJ1-2; the match to TRBD1 covers 8 bases. This CDR3 has 15 residues. V was pared by 0 bases and J by 4 bases, with 5 bases of the junction left unmatched. In germline, CDR1 is SGHRS, CDR2 YFSETQ. The CDR3 loop reads CASSLAGGTSYGYTF. For the CDR3, the DNA is TGCGCCAGCAGCTTGGCAGGGGGCACCTCCTATGGCTACACCTTC.